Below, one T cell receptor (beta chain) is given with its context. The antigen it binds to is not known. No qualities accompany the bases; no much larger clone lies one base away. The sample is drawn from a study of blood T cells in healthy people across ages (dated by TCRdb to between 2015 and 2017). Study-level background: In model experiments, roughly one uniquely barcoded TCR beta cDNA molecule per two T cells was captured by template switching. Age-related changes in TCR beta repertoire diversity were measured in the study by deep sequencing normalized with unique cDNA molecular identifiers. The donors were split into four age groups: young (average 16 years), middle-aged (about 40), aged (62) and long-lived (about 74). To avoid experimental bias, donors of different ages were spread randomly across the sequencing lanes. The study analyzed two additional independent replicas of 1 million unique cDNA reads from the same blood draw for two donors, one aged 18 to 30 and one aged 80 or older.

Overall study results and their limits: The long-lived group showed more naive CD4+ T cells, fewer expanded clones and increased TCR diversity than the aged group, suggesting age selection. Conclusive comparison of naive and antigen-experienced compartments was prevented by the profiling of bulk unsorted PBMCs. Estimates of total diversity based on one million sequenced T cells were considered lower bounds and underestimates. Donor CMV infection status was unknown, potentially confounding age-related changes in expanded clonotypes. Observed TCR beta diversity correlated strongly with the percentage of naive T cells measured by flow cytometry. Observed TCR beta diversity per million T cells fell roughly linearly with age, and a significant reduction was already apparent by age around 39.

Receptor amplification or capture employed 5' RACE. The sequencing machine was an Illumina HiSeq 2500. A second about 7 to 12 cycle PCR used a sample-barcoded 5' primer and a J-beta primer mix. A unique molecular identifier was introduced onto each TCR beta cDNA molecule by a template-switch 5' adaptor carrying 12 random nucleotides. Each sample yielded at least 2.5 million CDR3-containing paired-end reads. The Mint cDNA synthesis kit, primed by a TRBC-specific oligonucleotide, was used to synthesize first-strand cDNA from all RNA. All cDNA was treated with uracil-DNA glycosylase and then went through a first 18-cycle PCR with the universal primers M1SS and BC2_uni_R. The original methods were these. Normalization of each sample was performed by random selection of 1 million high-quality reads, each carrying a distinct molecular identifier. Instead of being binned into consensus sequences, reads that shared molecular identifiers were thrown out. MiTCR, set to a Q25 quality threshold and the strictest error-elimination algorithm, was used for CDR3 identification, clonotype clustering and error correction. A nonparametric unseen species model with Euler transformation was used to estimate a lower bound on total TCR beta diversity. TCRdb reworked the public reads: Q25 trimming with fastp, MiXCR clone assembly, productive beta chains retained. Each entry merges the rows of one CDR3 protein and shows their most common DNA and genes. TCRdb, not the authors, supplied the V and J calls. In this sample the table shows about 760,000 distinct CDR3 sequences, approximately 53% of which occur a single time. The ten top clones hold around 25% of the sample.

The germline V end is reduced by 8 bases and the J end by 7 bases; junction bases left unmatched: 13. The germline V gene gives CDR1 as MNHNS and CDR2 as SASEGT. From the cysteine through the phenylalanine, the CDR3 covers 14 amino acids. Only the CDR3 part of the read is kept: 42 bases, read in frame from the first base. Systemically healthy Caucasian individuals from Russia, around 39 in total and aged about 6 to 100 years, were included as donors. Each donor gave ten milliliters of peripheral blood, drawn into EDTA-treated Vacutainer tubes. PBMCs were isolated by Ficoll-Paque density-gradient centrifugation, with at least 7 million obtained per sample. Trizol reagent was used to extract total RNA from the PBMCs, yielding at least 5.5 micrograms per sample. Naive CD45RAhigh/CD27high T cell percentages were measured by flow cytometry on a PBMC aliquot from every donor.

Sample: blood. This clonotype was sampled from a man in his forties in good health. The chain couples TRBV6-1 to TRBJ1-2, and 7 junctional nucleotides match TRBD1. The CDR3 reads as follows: CASLQGGRLSGYTF. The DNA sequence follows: TGTGCCAGCCTCCAAGGGGGCAGGTTGAGTGGCTACACCTTC.